This T cell receptor beta chain was recorded in a study of sequential checkpoint blockade in melanoma. Overall study: Both treatment sequences were followed by maintenance nivolumab. DNA from 91 pretreatment tumor samples underwent TCRβ immunosequencing. Twenty-two patients had matched tumor biopsies before treatment and at week 13 after nivolumab or ipilimumab alone. Notes on the study in general: Clinical benefit was about 30 times likelier when tumor T-cell fraction and clonality increased.

Stated treatment: randomized to nivolumab then ipilimumab (arm A) or the reverse (arm B). Using immunoSEQ multiplex PCR, the repertoire was profiled, and TCRdb retains in-frame clones only, with some absent. This sample has under 950 clones; less than 30% occur once, and the top ten carry 15%. In the case of this clone: The antigen is undetermined.

The sample here was tumor tissue (inferred from file names), taken from a patient given nivolumab and ipilimumab in sequence. The origin of this receptor is a human donor with melanoma.

The CDR3 here is CASSPPGLAGAGELFF. The CDR3 coding sequence is TGTGCCAGCTCACCACCGGGACTAGCGGGGGCCGGGGAGCTGTTTTTT. V is TRBV18 and J is TRBJ2-2; 14 bases map to TRBD2. The V gene's germline CDR1 is KGHSH and CDR2 LQKENI. Trimming at V came to 0 bases and at J to 6 bases, leaving 0 bases not matched to a gene. This CDR3 contains 16 residues.